This T cell receptor beta chain comes out of a study of blood T cell repertoires in COVID-19. At the level of the study: Specimens from acute and convalescent COVID-19 originated in the United States, Italy and Spain. T cells, B-cell-depleted T cells, or PBMCs supplied cDNA or gDNA.

CDR3 length: 14 amino acids. The V and J ends lost 2 bases and 7 bases, in that order; junction bases with no gene match: 5. Germline values: CDR1 WSHSY, CDR2 SAAADI. In the authors' workflow: Using reference gene primer amplification, nucleated cell counts were estimated. TCRdb keeps only in-frame clones here, not all; method: immunoSEQ multiplex PCR. V, J and clone size were drawn from that table, and D and trimming were deduced from the DNA. Of about 260,000 clones in the sample, around 89% are singletons; the top ten hold about 4%. This clonotype originated in a woman in her 40s with acute or convalescent COVID-19. Sequencing used peripheral blood. The chain recombines TRBV10-2 with TRBJ1-5; 7 bases fit TRBD1. The CDR3: CASSERTGPQPQHF. The CDR3 DNA reads as TGCGCCAGCAGTGAGCGGACAGGCCCACAGCCCCAGCATTTT.